This T cell receptor beta chain was observed in a study of blood T cells in healthy people across ages. Study outcomes and limitations: Reliance upon unsorted PBMCs precluded definitive naive versus antigen-experienced comparison.

This clonotype has only a few counts. Antigen: not known. For the second PCR, which ran for about 6 to 12 cycles, a sample-barcoded 5' primer and a J-beta primer mix were used. Tagging of each cDNA molecule was performed by a template-switch adaptor with 12 random nucleotides. TCRdb reprocessed the 5' RACE reads via MiXCR and lists one record per CDR3 protein. In the table there are approximately 790,000 distinct CDR3 sequences, 55% to 65% of which are singletons. Looked up from germline, CDR1 is LGHDT and CDR2 is YNNKEL (reference sequence). V lost 5 bases to trimming and J lost 5 bases; unmatched junction nucleotides: 10. There are 15 residues in the CDR3.

Sample: blood. The clonotype originates from a man aged 30-40 years in good health. The chain combines TRBV3-1 with TRBJ2-5, with 8 positions matching TRBD1. CDR3 sequence: CASSSRQGNEETQYF. The CDR3 nucleotides are TGTGCCAGCAGCTCCCGACAGGGGAACGAGGAGACCCAGTACTTC.